This T cell receptor (beta chain) originates from a study of radiation and T cells in renal cell carcinoma. The CDR3 is 13 amino acids. V lost 4 bases, J lost 10 bases, and 16 bases lay in between. Germline V lookup: CDR1 WSHSY, CDR2 SAAADI. The data were produced by immunoSEQ multiplex PCR, yet TCRdb's version contains in-frame clones alone and is incomplete. The sample contains some 100,000 clones, roughly 82% of which appear only once. There are many counts of this clone. The target antigen is unknown. Study conclusions and caveats: In blood, top tumor clones expanded by 2 weeks, shrinking by 4.

Noted time point: blood 4 weeks post-SBRT, at nephrectomy. Treatment described: 15 Gy SBRT to primary tumor, nephrectomy 4 weeks later. Clear cell pathology was present in this patient's renal cell carcinoma. Sequencing was performed on blood, taken from a patient whose treatment included radiotherapy and nephrectomy. The V gene is TRBV10-2, the J gene TRBJ1-1; D perhaps matches TRBD1 (6 bases). The TCR sequence derives from a man aged 60 to 69 with renal cell carcinoma. CDR3 sequence: CASSGTRGGRAFF. CDR3 DNA: TGCGCCAGCAGTGGGACCAGGGGCGGGAGAGCTTTCTTT.